The T cell receptor (beta chain) described here comes from a study of blood T cell repertoires in COVID-19. For the study at large: Samples representing acute and convalescent COVID-19 were sourced from the United States, Italy and Spain. In each case, the material was cDNA or gDNA derived from T cells, B-cell-depleted T cells, or PBMCs.

Original processing methods: Estimation of nucleated cell counts relied on the amplification of reference gene primers. Measured with immunoSEQ multiplex PCR; TCRdb has only the in-frame clones, and not every one. Clonal size and the V and J genes are those of that table, whereas D and trimming came from the DNA. The sample records approximately 92,000 clones, approximately 80% being singletons. Germline loops: CDR1 SGHRS, CDR2 YFSETQ. Trimming took off 1 base at V and 3 bases at J, with 13 bases between the two ends. This CDR3 is built from 15 residues. The sequence came from a man in his 60s with acute or convalescent COVID-19. Input material: peripheral blood. The chain joins TRBV5-1 to TRBJ1-1; a possible D gene is TRBD1 (6 bases). The CDR3 loop is CASSLTGPYDTEAFF. Written as DNA, the CDR3 is TGCGCCAGCAGCTTGACAGGGCCTTATGACACTGAAGCTTTCTTT.